This T cell receptor beta chain was identified during a study of blood T cells in healthy people across ages. The CDR3 is 15 residues long. V trimming: 4 bases; J trimming: 0 bases; junction bases outside the gene matches: 3. The germline V gene encodes CDR1 MRHNA and CDR2 SNTAGT. For the second PCR, which ran for about 7 to 11 cycles, a sample-barcoded 5' primer and a J-beta primer mix were used. TCRdb used MiXCR to reprocess the 5' RACE reads, holding one entry per CDR3 protein. The sample consists of 850,000 to 1,300,000 distinct CDR3 sequences, less than 50% of them appearing once. This clonotype was seen many times.

This sequence joins TRBV6-4 and TRBJ2-5, with 9 bases fitting TRBD2. The source material was blood. The sequence came from a woman aged 60-75 years in good health. CDR3 bases: TGTGCCAGCAGTGCATCTAGCGGGGACCAAGAGACCCAGTACTTC. It is translated as CASSASSGDQETQYF.